This record covers a single T cell receptor beta chain. No antigen is known for it. This sample is part of a study of Ad26.COV2.S vaccination and SARS-CoV-2 variants. In the study overall: Ad26.COV2.S, an intramuscular injection, was given once or twice 56 days apart.

V lost 2 bases to trimming and J lost 7 bases, with 12 bases between them. CDR3 length equals 15 residues. Germline assignment: CDR1 MNHEY and CDR2 SMNVEV (reference sequence). Overall study findings and caveats: The TCR breadth and depth analyses may have produced an underestimate of total T cell responses.

Stated treatment: some 19 received Ad26.COV2.S at low or high dose, single or two shots; about 5 received placebo; per-sample allocation not given. Following the first vaccine or placebo injection, samples were taken on day 63. Using immunoSEQ multiplex PCR, the repertoire was profiled, and TCRdb retains in-frame clones only, with some absent. In the table there are approximately 360,000 clones, roughly 80% of which are singletons. Source: peripheral blood, taken in a trial of Ad26.COV2.S vaccine versus placebo. The TCR was taken from a person between 18 and 65 years old who received the Ad26.COV2.S COVID-19 vaccine or a placebo. The chain links TRBV27 to TRBJ1-6; possibly TRBD1 for D (5 bases). CDR3 protein: CASSLKGLPNSPLHF. CDR3 nucleotide sequence: TGTGCCAGCAGTTTAAAGGGACTCCCAAATTCACCCCTCCACTTT.